What follows is one T cell receptor (beta chain) and its context. This clone came up once. What this receptor recognizes is not known. No base quality information exists; no much larger clone differs at one position. Patients with a history of autoimmune disease or receiving systemic immunosuppression were excluded from the trial. Peripheral blood for TCR sequencing was collected from all dose cohorts at baseline, on cycle 4 day 1, and on cycle 7 day 1. Samples came from an open-label, multicenter, first-in-human phase I dose-escalation trial of ivuxolimab. Adults with locally advanced or metastatic melanoma, renal cell carcinoma, hepatocellular carcinoma or head and neck squamous cell carcinoma were enrolled in the trial. CD4+ and CD8+ T cells were sorted separately from peripheral blood before TCR sequencing. Based on the germline V gene (reference sequence), the CDR1 and CDR2 sequences are LNHDA and SQIVND. The germline ends are 16 bases apart after V is trimmed by 5 bases and J by 5 bases. The CDR3 sequence holds 14 residues, the cysteine and phenylalanine included. The sequence is cut down to CDR3 DNA, 42 bases in frame from base 1.

The data stem from a study of OX40 agonist ivuxolimab in advanced cancers. At the level of the whole study: Ivuxolimab was an agonistic, fully human IgG2 monoclonal antibody directed against OX40 (CD134), a costimulatory receptor. Intravenous ivuxolimab was administered to patients every 2 weeks at six dose levels: 0.01, 0.1, 0.3, 1.5, 3 and 10 mg/kg. Among the approximately 50 dose-escalation patients, about 20 had hepatocellular carcinoma, about 15 melanoma, 9 renal cell carcinoma and 9 head and neck cancer. In the dose-escalation cohort, roughly 80% of patients were male, and the mean age was roughly 60 years, with a range of about 23 to 90. Prior anti-PD-1, anti-PD-L1 or anti-CTLA-4 therapy was permitted, and checkpoint inhibitors had been received by about 36% of dose-escalation patients. Three dose-escalation patients achieved partial responses, one with hepatocellular carcinoma and two with cutaneous melanoma. The point of sequencing TCRbeta in the periphery was to test whether ivuxolimab changed TCR sequence diversity and drove clonal T-cell expansion. The paper covers the monotherapy dose-escalation part of the phase I ivuxolimab trial, which included N ≈ 50 patients.

Genomic DNA was isolated from the sorted cells so that the TCRbeta CDR3 region could be sequenced. The immunoSEQ Assay was used to sequence the TCRbeta CDR3 regions. TCRdb took this table from immuneACCESS and kept in-frame rearrangements with V and J called. Such tables lack part of the clones; where checked against another copy, unresolved V genes explain under half of the gap, and the rest is unexplained. The sample table contains around 30,000 clones; only one count was recorded for around 90% of them. The ten biggest clones cover 45% to 65% of the sample. What the study reported, not specific to this receptor: After ivuxolimab, expanded clones were on average more numerous among CD8+ T cells than among CD4+ T cells. The antigen specificity of the peripheral T cells that underwent clonal expansion was not determined. In partial responders in the 0.1-3.0 mg/kg groups, normalized peripheral clonal expansion was found to be among the lowest, especially among CD8+ T cells. Clonal expansion of both CD4+ and CD8+ blood T cells was observed from baseline to week 6 at doses 0.1 to 3.0 mg/kg. Low levels of normalized T-cell clonal expansion were also seen in some patients who did not respond.

The input for sequencing was CD4+ or CD8+ T cells sorted from blood, taken in a trial of the OX40 agonist ivuxolimab. The sequence links TRBV19 to TRBJ2-7, with a tentative D gene TRBD1 over 6 matching bases. This clonotype originated in an adult with an advanced solid tumor such as melanoma, head and neck, liver or kidney cancer. The base sequence is TGTGCCAGTAGTGTACAGGGTTCCTTCGACGAGCAGTACTTC. Its product reads: CASSVQGSFDEQYF.